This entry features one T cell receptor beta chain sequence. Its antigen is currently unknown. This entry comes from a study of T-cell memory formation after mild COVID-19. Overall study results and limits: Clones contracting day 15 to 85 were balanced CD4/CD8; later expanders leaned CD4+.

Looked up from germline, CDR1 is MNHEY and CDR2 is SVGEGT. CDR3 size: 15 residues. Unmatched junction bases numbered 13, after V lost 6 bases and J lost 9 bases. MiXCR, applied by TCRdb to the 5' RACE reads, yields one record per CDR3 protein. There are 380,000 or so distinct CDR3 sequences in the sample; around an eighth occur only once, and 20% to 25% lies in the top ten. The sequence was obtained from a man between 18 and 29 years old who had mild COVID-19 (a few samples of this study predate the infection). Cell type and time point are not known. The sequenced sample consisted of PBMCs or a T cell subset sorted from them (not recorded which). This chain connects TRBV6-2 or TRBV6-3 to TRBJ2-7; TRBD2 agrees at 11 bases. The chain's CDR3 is CASSRSLAGGSWQYV. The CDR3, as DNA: TGTGCCAGCAGCCGATCGCTAGCGGGGGGCTCATGGCAGTACGTC.